This TCR beta chain appears in the sequencing data of a study of metastatic and nonmetastatic thyroid tumors. Study-wide background: Repertoire comparisons spanned blood and tumor or nodule tissue from malignant and benign thyroid patients. Study-level results: Compared with benign nodules, malignant thyroid tumors were reported to have significantly higher TCR beta diversity in both blood and tumor.

CDR3 length equals 15 residues. J gave up 0 bases and V 3 bases, and 2 bases lay outside the gene matches. Germline-derived CDR1 and CDR2 are LGHNA and YNFKEQ. This clone showed up many times. The antigen remains unidentified. Nobody among the patients had been given any treatment before thyroid surgery. In the source study's methods: Construction of a distant-metastasis classifier for papillary thyroid cancer relied on CDR3 differences across clinicopathological groups. Using MiXCR, TCRdb reanalyzed the PCR reads. V and J calls and clone size were set by TCRdb, not the authors. The sample carries about 45,000 clones, roughly 3.9% recorded once.

The sequenced sample consisted of blood. This TCR came from a female donor with papillary thyroid cancer or a benign thyroid nodule (not recorded which). Some clones in this sample may be carry-over from other donors' samples. The rearrangement uses TRBV4-2 and TRBJ2-7; 10 bases align to TRBD2. The CDR3 nucleotides read TGTGCCAGCAGCCAGGGACTAGCGAGCTCCTACGAGCAGTACTTC. It encodes CASSQGLASSYEQYF.